The clone carrying this T cell receptor (beta chain) was seen many times. Its antigen is undetermined. Per the germline V gene, CDR1 is SGDLS and CDR2 is YYNGEE. The V gene lost 0 bases and the J gene lost 1 base, with 7 bases spanning the gap. CDR3 length: 14 amino acids. This sample was taken from a study of spatial heterogeneity in lung cancer. TCR cDNA molecules were tagged individually, and each one carried a unique molecular identifier. MiXCR, run by TCRdb on the 5' RACE reads, gives a single entry per CDR3 protein. The sample comprises almost 75,000 distinct CDR3 sequences, 10% to 15% of which are singletons, and about 7.1% rests with the top ten. Indicated time point: sample taken at primary tumor resection. Tumor, nontumor lung or frozen PBMC supplied whole RNA that was sequenced unsorted. The donor population consisted of some 70 patients with untreated, early-stage non-small cell lung cancer.

Points from the study as a whole: Relative to follow-up, resection was when ubiquitous expanded tumor TCRs appeared more in blood.

The starting material was PBMCs, obtained at surgery. This receptor was identified in a male donor with early-stage non-small cell lung cancer. The rearrangement uses TRBV9 and TRBJ1-2; no reliable D call. The CDR3 DNA reads as TGTGCCAGCAGCGTAGTGGAGGATAACTATGGCTACACCTTC. It translates to CASSVVEDNYGYTF.